This T cell receptor (beta chain) emerged from a study of molecular identifiers for immune sequencing clone quantification. V gave up 0 bases and J gave up 3 bases; unmatched junction bases: 10. CDR1 and CDR2 (germline): SGHRS, YFSETQ. The CDR3 loop spans 17 amino acids. In TCRdb, the PCR reads were re-called with MiXCR into one record per CDR3 protein. The sample includes around 480,000 distinct CDR3 sequences, about 25% of them seen just once. The V call is TRBV5-1, the J call TRBJ1-1; TRBD1 matches at 8 bases. This TCR was sampled from a human donor in good health. Some libraries in this study had Jurkat cell RNA spiked in. Specimen: naive CD8+ T cells from blood, with Jurkat cell RNA spiked in. Subset reported: FACS-sorted CD8+CD4-CCR7+CD45RA+ naive T cells. Here the CDR3 DNA reads TGCGCCAGCAGCTTGGAGCAGGGGGCGACGGTTTACACTGAAGCTTTCTTT. Protein product: CASSLEQGATVYTEAFF. Looking up the rest from reference TRBV5-1 and TRBJ1-1 gives the full variable domain: KAGVTQTPRYLIKTRGQQVTLSCSPISGHRSVSWYQQTPGQGLQFLFEYFSETQRNKGNFPGRFSGRQFSNSRSEMNVSTLELGDSALYLCASSLEQGATVYTEAFFGQGTRLTVV.